This is a list of T cell receptor beta chains from one sample in a study of CD8 T cells in ankylosing spondylitis. TCRdb called the 5' RACE reads again in MiXCR, with one record for every CDR3 protein. The top ten clones hold roughly 8% of a sample with a few hundred thousand distinct CDR3 sequences, roughly 20% of them seen once. Sequenced material: blood, either unsorted or a sorted T cell fraction (not recorded which). These receptors were collected from a male donor with ankylosing spondylitis or in good health (not recorded which). The CDR3 runs from the conserved cysteine through the conserved F or W. D genes are given only for firm matches. Clone size appears in some rows only: once, few, many, or a class for an expanded clone.

D	V	J	size	DNA	CDR3
NA	TRBV12-3/TRBV12-4	TRBJ2-3	many	TGTGCCAGCAGTCGTACTACTACGCAGTATTTT	CASSRTTTQYF
NA	TRBV5-1	TRBJ1-1	NA	TGCGCCAGCAGCTTGAACCAGGGGATGACTGAAGCTTTCTTT	CASSLNQGMTEAFF
NA	TRBV12-3/TRBV12-4	TRBJ1-4	few	TGTGCCAGCAGTTTAACGGGGCCCAATGAAAAACTGTTTTTT	CASSLTGPNEKLFF
NA	TRBV7-2	TRBJ2-3	NA	TGTGCCAGCCTAAGAGGGTCCCCAGATACGCAGTATTTT	CASLRGSPDTQYF
TRBD2	TRBV5-1	TRBJ2-2	few	TGCGCCAGCAGCTCTTTAGCGGGAGCATCGACCGGGGAGCTGTTTTTT	CASSSLAGASTGELFF
NA	TRBV24-1	TRBJ2-1	once	TGTGCCACCAGTGATACCTCCGGGACACCTGTAGACAATGAGCAGTTCTTC	CATSDTSGTPVDNEQFF
NA	TRBV20-1	TRBJ1-5	few	TGCAGTGGGCGGATGGAACATCAGCCCCAGCATTTT	CSGRMEHQPQHF
NA	TRBV20-1	TRBJ1-1	many	TGCAGTGCTAGAGATTTCACTGAAGCTTTCTTT	CSARDFTEAFF
TRBD1	TRBV12-3/TRBV12-4	TRBJ1-1	NA	TGTGCCAGCAGTCCACGCCAGGGGGGTGAAGCTTTCTTT	CASSPRQGGEAFF
TRBD2	TRBV20-1	TRBJ2-4	NA	TGCAGTGCTCCCAAGACTAGCGGGAGGGCCGGTGTCAAAAACATTCAGTACTTC	CSAPKTSGRAGVKNIQYF
TRBD1	TRBV7-9	TRBJ1-1	few	TGTGCCAGCAGCTTGGGGGACAGGGCTGGTGCTTTCTTT	CASSLGDRAGAFF
TRBD2	TRBV5-1	TRBJ2-2	NA	TGCGCCAGCAGCGCACTAGCGGGGGGCACCCCCAACACCGGGGAGCTGTTTTTT	CASSALAGGTPNTGELFF
NA	TRBV10-3	TRBJ1-1	NA	TGTGCCATCACCCCCGGCGGGGGCAAGAACACTGAAGCTTTCTTT	CAITPGGGKNTEAFF
TRBD2	TRBV20-1	TRBJ2-5	NA	TGCAGTGCTAGTATTACTAGCGAAGAGACCCAGTACTTC	CSASITSEETQYF
TRBD2	TRBV4-2	TRBJ2-2	NA	TGTGCCAGCAGCCAAGATTTAGCGGGGACGAACACCGGGGAGCTGTTTTTT	CASSQDLAGTNTGELFF
NA	TRBV9	TRBJ1-5	few	TGTGCCAGCAGTGCGGACAGCTATAGCAATCAGCCCCAGCATTTT	CASSADSYSNQPQHF
TRBD2	TRBV5-1	TRBJ2-1	few	TGCGCCAGCAGCTCGCTGGGAGCGGGAGAGTCTAATGAGCAGTTCTTC	CASSSLGAGESNEQFF
NA	TRBV20-1	TRBJ2-3	few	TGCAGTGCTAGGGGGGCCCGGACGTTGACAGATACGCAGTATTTT	CSARGARTLTDTQYF
TRBD1	TRBV5-1	TRBJ1-1	NA	TGCGCCAGCAGCTTAACGGGACAGCGGAACACTGAAGCTTTCTTT	CASSLTGQRNTEAFF
TRBD1	TRBV20-1	TRBJ2-4	few	TGCAGTGCTCAATACAGGGGCGGCAAAAACATTCAGTACTTC	CSAQYRGGKNIQYF
NA	TRBV28	TRBJ1-4	few	TGTGCCAGCAGTCGGGACCGGGGCGAAAAACTGTTTTTT	CASSRDRGEKLFF
NA	TRBV7-3	TRBJ2-4	NA	TGTGCCAGCAGCTTAACGTCAGGAGCCAAAAACATTCAGTACTTC	CASSLTSGAKNIQYF
TRBD1	TRBV20-1	TRBJ1-1	few	TGCAGTGCTAGAAATCTGGGACAGTTGAACACTGAAGCTTTCTTT	CSARNLGQLNTEAFF
NA	TRBV4-1	TRBJ2-1	few	TGCGCCAGCAGCCAAGAAGGTCTTATCCCCGGTGAGCAGTTCTTC	CASSQEGLIPGEQFF
NA	TRBV29-1	TRBJ2-5	many	TGCAGCGTTGACGGTCGGGGCCTAACGGAGACCCAGTACTTC	CSVDGRGLTETQYF
NA	TRBV5-1	TRBJ2-5	NA	TGCGCCAGCAGCTTTGCGCACCAAGAGACCCAGTACTTC	CASSFAHQETQYF
TRBD2	TRBV28	TRBJ2-1	NA	TGTGCCAGCAGCGCTACTAGCGAGGCGTACAATGAGCAGTTCTTC	CASSATSEAYNEQFF
TRBD1	TRBV5-1	TRBJ1-2	NA	TGCGCCAGCAGCTCCGAAACAGGGGGAGCATCTGGCTACACCTTC	CASSSETGGASGYTF
NA	TRBV5-1	TRBJ1-3	NA	TGCGCCAGCAGCTTGGGAGCGACGGGGGACACCATATATTTT	CASSLGATGDTIYF
TRBD2	TRBV6-6	TRBJ2-4	NA	TGTGCCAGCAGTAGGCTAGCGGGGGGGCTGGCCAAAAACATTCAGTACTTC	CASSRLAGGLAKNIQYF
TRBD1	TRBV12-3/TRBV12-4	TRBJ1-2	NA	TGTGCCAGCAGTTCATACCCAGGGGGAAGTAACTATGGCTACACCTTC	CASSSYPGGSNYGYTF
NA	TRBV3-1	TRBJ2-1	few	TGTGCCAGCAGCCAACCGTACAAGTACAATGAGCAGTTCTTC	CASSQPYKYNEQFF
TRBD1	TRBV5-8	TRBJ1-2	many	TGTGCCAGCAGGCCAGGGACAGGAGCTAGCGGCTACACCTTC	CASRPGTGASGYTF
NA	TRBV12-3/TRBV12-4	TRBJ2-2	many	TGTGCCAGCAGTGAGGCGAACACCGGGGAGCTGTTTTTT	CASSEANTGELFF
NA	TRBV27	TRBJ1-5	few	TGTGCCAGCAGTTTATCGATAAGGCATCAGCCCCAGCATTTT	CASSLSIRHQPQHF
TRBD2	TRBV5-1	TRBJ2-2	few	TGCGCCAGCAGCCTGGGACTAGCGGGGCCCACCGGGGAGCTGTTTTTT	CASSLGLAGPTGELFF
NA	TRBV2	TRBJ2-3	few	TGTGCCAGCAGAGACCGGGACTCAAGCACAGATACGCAGTATTTT	CASRDRDSSTDTQYF
NA	TRBV25-1	TRBJ1-1	once	TGTGCCAGCAGTGACCCCGGGCGGGGGAACACTGAAGCTTTCTTT	CASSDPGRGNTEAFF
TRBD2	TRBV5-4	TRBJ2-1	NA	TGTGCCAGCAGCTTATTTGGCGGGAGGCCAAACAGCTCCTACAATGAGCAGTTCTTC	CASSLFGGRPNSSYNEQFF
TRBD1	TRBV12-3/TRBV12-4	TRBJ2-1	NA	TGTGCCAGCAGGGTCGACAGGGCCTCCTACAATGAGCAGTTCTTC	CASRVDRASYNEQFF
TRBD1	TRBV5-1	TRBJ1-1	few	TGCGCCAGCACCCCCGGGACAGGGAACACTGAAGCTTTCTTT	CASTPGTGNTEAFF
NA	TRBV20-1	TRBJ2-1	many	TGCAGTGCGAGTATGGGGAATGAGCAGTTCTTC	CSASMGNEQFF
NA	TRBV7-6	TRBJ1-5	NA	TGTGCCAGCAGCTTAGACAGGGCGGCCAATCAGCCCCAGCATTTT	CASSLDRAANQPQHF
NA	TRBV5-6	TRBJ1-2	NA	TGTGCCAGCAGTTTCAAGCTACGGGGGTATGGCTACACCTTC	CASSFKLRGYGYTF
TRBD1	TRBV27	TRBJ2-1	once	TGTGCCAGCAGTTTAATGGTAGGGACAGGTGAGCAGTTCTTC	CASSLMVGTGEQFF
NA	TRBV7-8	TRBJ1-2	few	TGTGCCAGCAGCAGGACCCTCGGAGGGATTGCTAACTATGGCTACACCTTC	CASSRTLGGIANYGYTF
NA	TRBV19	TRBJ2-1	NA	TGTGCCAGTAGTATGAATTCGAGGTCATACAATGAGCAGTTCTTC	CASSMNSRSYNEQFF
NA	TRBV5-1	TRBJ2-1	few	TGCGCCAGCAGCTTGGCCGATCTAAATGAGCAGTTCTTC	CASSLADLNEQFF
TRBD2	TRBV5-1	TRBJ2-3	NA	TGCGCCAGCAGCTTGGTAATAGCGGGAGGGCCCACAGATACGCAGTATTTT	CASSLVIAGGPTDTQYF
TRBD1	TRBV28	TRBJ2-1	NA	TGTGCCAGCATCACAGGGGCACCCTACAATGAGCAGTTCTTC	CASITGAPYNEQFF
NA	TRBV7-9	TRBJ2-4	NA	TGTGCCAGTTCGGCCAAAAACATTCAGTACTTC	CASSAKNIQYF
NA	TRBV21-1	TRBJ1-5	NA	TGTGCCAGCAGCAAAGTGGGGGATTATAGCAATCAGCCCCAGCATTTT	CASSKVGDYSNQPQHF
NA	TRBV9	TRBJ2-5	few	TGTGCCAGCAGCGGGGGTAGTATTAATATGGAGACCCAGTACTTC	CASSGGSINMETQYF
NA	TRBV6-1	TRBJ2-2	NA	TGTGCCATTAGGACGACAGGAGACACCGGGGAGCTGTTTTTT	CAIRTTGDTGELFF
TRBD1	TRBV5-1	TRBJ1-1	NA	TGCGCCAGCAGCCCCAGAGTACAGGGGGCTGGTGAAGCTTTCTTT	CASSPRVQGAGEAFF
TRBD1	TRBV6-1	TRBJ2-1	NA	TGTGCCAGCAGTGAACAGGGGGCTTACAGTGAGCAGTTCTTC	CASSEQGAYSEQFF